This TCR beta chain was sequenced during a study of neurological immune-mediated disorders. Study details: Secondary progressive disease was present in 3, and relapsing-remitting disease in 31, of the 34 multiple sclerosis patients.

V shed 3 bases and J shed 2 bases, with 10 bases lying between them. Per the germline V gene, CDR1 is DFQATT and CDR2 is SNEGSKA (reference sequence). The CDR3 sequence is 13 residues long. This clonotype occurred many times. The target antigen is unknown. General study results and limits: Phylogenetic grouping placed 18 of 34 multiple sclerosis patients' repertoires in one related-CDR3 cluster, a possible signature. The greatest degree of TCR clonal expansion was observed in HTLV-1-associated myelopathy, with the lowest in multiple sclerosis, below that of healthy controls.

The cDNA came from 5'RACE, which used 10-nucleotide random UMIs. One entry per CDR3 protein results from TCRdb running MiXCR on the 5' RACE reads. The sample yields about 120,000 distinct CDR3 sequences, roughly 3.2% seen once. The chain carries TRBV20-1 and TRBJ2-5; no definite D call. The source of this sequence is a woman aged 25-40 years with multiple sclerosis. Sample: PBMCs. CDR3 in amino acids: CSARRTAQETQYF. The CDR3 nucleotides are TGCAGTGCTAGGCGGACGGCGCAAGAGACCCAGTACTTC.